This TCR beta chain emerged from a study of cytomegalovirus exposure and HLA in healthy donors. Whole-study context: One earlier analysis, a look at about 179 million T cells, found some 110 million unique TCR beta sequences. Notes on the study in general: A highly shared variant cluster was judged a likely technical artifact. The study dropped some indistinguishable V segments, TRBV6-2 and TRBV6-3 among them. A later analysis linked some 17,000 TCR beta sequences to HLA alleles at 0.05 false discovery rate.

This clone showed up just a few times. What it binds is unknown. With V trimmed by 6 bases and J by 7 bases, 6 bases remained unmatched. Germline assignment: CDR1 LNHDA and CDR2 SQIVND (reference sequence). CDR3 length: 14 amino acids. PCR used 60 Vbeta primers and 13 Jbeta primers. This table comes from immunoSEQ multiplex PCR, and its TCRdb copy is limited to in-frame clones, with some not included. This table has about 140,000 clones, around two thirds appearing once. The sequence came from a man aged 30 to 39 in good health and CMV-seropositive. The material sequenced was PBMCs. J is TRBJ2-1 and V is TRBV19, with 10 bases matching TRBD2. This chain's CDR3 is CASRVLAGNNEQFF. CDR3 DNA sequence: TGTGCCAGTAGGGTACTAGCGGGAAATAATGAGCAGTTCTTC.